The rows below give T cell receptor beta chains drawn from one sample of a study of blood T cell repertoires in COVID-19. Using immunoSEQ multiplex PCR, the repertoire was profiled, and TCRdb retains in-frame clones only, with some absent. The sample lists over 95,000 clones; 80% to 90% were seen once. Sequencing was carried out using peripheral blood. All receptors derive from a human donor with acute or convalescent COVID-19. The donor label of this sample is uncertain. Each CDR3 is given with its conserved first and last residue. D genes are given only for firm matches. A row's size may be missing; if present it is once, few, many or a size class.

abundance,d_gene,v_gene,j_gene,CDR3aa,CDR3nt
-,TRBD1,TRBV28,TRBJ2-1,CASSSPGQGALNEQFF,TGTGCCAGCAGTTCGCCGGGACAGGGGGCTTTGAATGAGCAGTTCTTC
few,TRBD1,TRBV7-9,TRBJ1-5,CASSLGQGGQPQHF,TGTGCCAGCAGCTTAGGACAGGGCGGTCAGCCCCAGCATTTT
-,TRBD1,TRBV4-2,TRBJ1-1,CASSQDVQGAWTEAFF,TGTGCCAGCAGCCAAGACGTACAGGGGGCATGGACTGAAGCTTTCTTT
-,TRBD2,TRBV19,TRBJ2-1,CASSVGLAGGPGSANEQFF,TGTGCCAGTAGTGTGGGACTAGCGGGAGGGCCGGGGTCCGCCAATGAGCAGTTCTTC
-,-,TRBV7-8,TRBJ2-5,CASSFRETQYF,TGTGCCAGCAGCTTCCGAGAGACCCAGTACTTC
-,TRBD2,TRBV18,TRBJ2-4,CASSPRLAGDRNIQYF,TGTGCCAGCTCACCGCGACTAGCGGGAGATAGGAACATTCAGTACTTC
-,-,TRBV5-6,TRBJ2-1,CASSLTSEQFF,TGTGCCAGCAGCTTGACGAGTGAGCAGTTCTTC
-,-,TRBV7-9,TRBJ1-4,CASSPSQAANEKLFF,TGTGCCAGCAGCCCCTCCCAAGCGGCTAATGAAAAACTGTTTTTT
-,-,TRBV18,TRBJ2-2,CASSGGRSNTGELFF,TGTGCCAGCTCAGGGGGCCGATCGAACACCGGGGAGCTGTTTTTT
-,TRBD1,TRBV6-5,TRBJ1-2,CASSSGTGDYGYTF,TGTGCCAGCAGTTCCGGGACAGGGGACTATGGCTACACCTTC
-,TRBD1,TRBV7-9,TRBJ1-2,CASSPGQGESGYTF,TGTGCCAGCAGCCCGGGACAGGGGGAAAGTGGCTACACCTTC
-,TRBD2,TRBV28,TRBJ2-7,CASSLFGGSGSYEQYF,TGTGCCAGCAGTTTATTCGGCGGGAGTGGCTCCTACGAGCAGTACTTC
-,TRBD2,TRBV6-6,TRBJ2-5,CASSLGLAGAQETQYF,TGTGCCAGCAGCCTCGGTCTAGCGGGGGCCCAAGAGACCCAGTACTTC
-,TRBD1,TRBV27,TRBJ1-4,CASSLRGYRGEKLFF,TGTGCCAGCAGTTTGAGGGGGTACAGGGGTGAAAAACTGTTTTTT